These T cell receptor beta chains were read from a single sample in a study of Graves' ophthalmopathy and Graves' hyperthyroidism. TCRdb ran MiXCR on the multiplex PCR reads and lists one entry per CDR3 protein. The table shows about 1.1 million distinct CDR3 sequences, with about two fifths occurring only once. Specimen: peripheral blood or thyroid tissue (not recorded which). The receptors come from an adult man with Graves' hyperthyroidism. Both conserved end residues are part of each CDR3. D genes are given only for firm matches. Where a row states a size, it is once, few, many or the class of an expanded clone; other rows omit it.

j_gene	abundance	d_gene	len	v_gene	CDR3nt	CDR3aa
TRBJ2-7	NA	NA	16	TRBV28	TGTGCCAGCAGTTACTCGAGGGTAGTCGAGTCCTACGAGCAGTACTTC	CASSYSRVVESYEQYF
TRBJ2-7	NA	NA	15	TRBV4-3	TGCGCCAGCAGCCAAGGCGCAGGGGATGGTTACGAGCAGTACTTC	CASSQGAGDGYEQYF
TRBJ1-2	many	TRBD1	14	TRBV29-1	TGCAGCGTTCGCCAGGACAGGGTTCGGTATGGCTACACCTTC	CSVRQDRVRYGYTF
TRBJ2-6	once	TRBD2	17	TRBV10-2	TGTGCCAGCAGTTACTTATTTGGACTAGCGGGAGCCAACGTCCTGACTTTC	CASSYLFGLAGANVLTF
TRBJ2-5	NA	TRBD2	17	TRBV7-9	TGTGCCAGCAGCTTAACCGGGACTAGCGGGAGAGGAGAGACCCAGTACTTC	CASSLTGTSGRGETQYF
TRBJ2-7	NA	TRBD1	18	TRBV7-9	TGTGCCAGCAGCCAAGGACAGGGGCCAGCCAATCAGCCCTACGAGCAGTACTTC	CASSQGQGPANQPYEQYF
TRBJ1-5	many	NA	15	TRBV7-9	TGTGCCAGCAGCTCCTCGGACAGTTCCAATCAGCCCCAGCATTTT	CASSSSDSSNQPQHF
TRBJ2-2	few	NA	17	TRBV10-3	TGTGCCATCACCTTGGGTGCAGGGGGGCCGAACACCGGGGAGCTGTTTTTT	CAITLGAGGPNTGELFF
TRBJ2-2	NA	TRBD1	17	TRBV5-6	TGTGCCAGCAGCTTTGGGACAGCCCGGAGTAGAGCCGGGGAGCTGTTTTTT	CASSFGTARSRAGELFF
TRBJ2-2	NA	NA	15	TRBV25-1	TGTGCCAGCATGGACAGAGCAATCCTCACCGGGGAGCTGTTTTTT	CASMDRAILTGELFF
TRBJ2-7	NA	TRBD2	15	TRBV20-1	TGCAGTGCCCGCTATCGGGGGGGGGCGGACTACGAGCAGTACTTC	CSARYRGGADYEQYF
TRBJ2-7	NA	TRBD1	15	TRBV15	TGTGCCACCAGCACCGCGACAGGGGCCACCTACGAGCAGTACTTC	CATSTATGATYEQYF
TRBJ1-3	many	NA	14	TRBV15	TGTGCCACCAGCAGAGTGATGGGCTTAAACACCATATATTTT	CATSRVMGLNTIYF
TRBJ1-2	few	NA	11	TRBV20-1	TGCAGTGCCCCACTGGGTTCTGGCTACACCTTC	CSAPLGSGYTF
TRBJ2-7	many	NA	12	TRBV20-1	TGCAGTGCTAGCCAGGCCGCCTACGAGCAGTACTTC	CSASQAAYEQYF
TRBJ2-7	NA	TRBD1	16	TRBV10-3	TGTGCCATCAGTGAGTCGGCCGGGACAGACCTATACGAGCAGTACTTC	CAISESAGTDLYEQYF
TRBJ1-6	few	TRBD1	14	TRBV28	TGTGCCAGCCGTCCGGGACAGGGAGGTTCACCCCTCCACTTT	CASRPGQGGSPLHF
TRBJ1-2	many	NA	13	TRBV29-1	TGCAGCGTTGTGTCTGGGTGGGACTATGGCTACACCTTC	CSVVSGWDYGYTF
TRBJ1-4	NA	TRBD1	18	TRBV7-8	TGTGCCAGCAGCCGAATAAGGGTGGGCGACAGGGGGAACGAAAAACTGTTTTTT	CASSRIRVGDRGNEKLFF
TRBJ2-5	many	NA	13	TRBV10-2	TGCGCCAGCAGTGAGAGGGGAGGTCAGACCCAGTACTTC	CASSERGGQTQYF
TRBJ2-7	many	NA	14	TRBV9	TGTGCCAGCAGCGATGATGGGGGCCCCTCCGAGCAGTACTTC	CASSDDGGPSEQYF
TRBJ1-5	many	NA	15	TRBV10-3	TGTGCCACCAGGTCTGAGGAGGGCCACAATCAGCCCCAGCATTTT	CATRSEEGHNQPQHF